One and the same sample provided the 25 T cell receptor beta chains below, sequenced in a study of T cell responses to AZD1222 COVID-19 vaccine (TCRdb year 2021). Sample time point, as interpreted from the label and publication: baseline before first vaccination. Library generation was performed with the immunoSEQ multiplex PCR assay. Sourced from immuneACCESS, this table was stored by TCRdb with only in-frame sequences that have V and J called. A share of the clones is absent; for the studies checked, an unresolved V gene accounts for under half, and the remainder has no known explanation. A total of roughly 100,000 clones appear in this sample, approximately 88% of them only once. Together, the top ten hold around 8.7% of the sample. This specimen consisted of peripheral blood, obtained on day 0 of AZD1222 vaccination. The receptors here all came from an adult in good health.

This chain connects TRBV7-9 to TRBJ1-5; D gene uncertain. This CDR3 has 15 residues. V was trimmed by 2 bases and J by 0 bases, leaving 8 bases between them. Germline values: CDR1 SEHNR, CDR2 FQNEAQ (reference sequence). The CDR3 region is CASSLRWDSNQPQHF. In DNA form, the CDR3 reads TGTGCCAGCAGCTTAAGGTGGGATAGCAATCAGCCCCAGCATTTT.

V and J are TRBV4-3 and TRBJ2-5, with 10 bases aligning to TRBD2. The CDR3 spans 16 residues. CDR1 is LGHNA and CDR2 is YSLEER in the germline V gene. Germline trimming cut 0 bases from V and 5 bases from J; bases unmatched to any gene: 6. CDR3 coding DNA: TGCGCCAGCAGCCAAGATATCCTAGCGGGGGCTGAGACCCAGTACTTC. It yields the protein CASSQDILAGAETQYF.

This sequence joins TRBV7-9 and TRBJ2-7, with D maybe TRBD2 (6 bases). The CDR3 extends over 12 amino acids. Germline V gives CDR1 SEHNR, CDR2 FQNEAQ (reference sequence). Trimming left V 1 base short and J 5 bases short, with 6 bases between. This chain's CDR3 is CASSLGGDEQYF. In nucleotides, the CDR3 is TGTGCCAGCAGCTTAGGGGGGGACGAGCAGTACTTC.

The chain employs TRBV9 and TRBJ1-1; D might be TRBD1 (5 bases). CDR1 is SGDLS, CDR2 YYNGEE, per germline. Trimming shortened V by 3 bases and J by 4 bases, and 16 bases separated the two germline ends. This CDR3 contains 15 residues. CDR3 loop: CASSAGGATVTEAFF. The CDR3 nucleotides read TGTGCCAGCAGCGCGGGCGGGGCAACGGTCACTGAAGCTTTCTTT.

The chain combines TRBV7-3 with TRBJ2-1; D possibly corresponds to TRBD2 (5 bases). Germline CDR1 and CDR2: SGHTA and FQGTGA. V lost 5 bases to trimming and J lost 8 bases, with 22 bases between them. This CDR3 comprises 16 residues. CDR3 DNA: TGTGCCAGCAGCCCAGCGGCGGCCGAAGGCCAGGATGAGCAGTTCTTC. Translation gives CASSPAAAEGQDEQFF. The full variable domain, completed using reference TRBV7-3 and TRBJ2-1, is GAGVSQTPSNKVTEKGKYVELRCDPISGHTALYWYRQSLGQGPEFLIYFQGTGAADDSGLPNDRFFAVRPEGSVSTLKIQRTERGDSAVYLCASSPAAAEGQDEQFFGPGTRLTVL.

This chain links TRBV23-1 with TRBJ1-4; D is possibly TRBD1 (6 bases). TRBV23-1 is noted as an ORF with a role that remains uncertain. The CDR3 totals 16 residues. The V gene lost 7 bases and the J gene lost 8 bases, with 23 bases spanning the gap. CDR3 sequence reads: CASTHLTGARNEKLFF. DNA of the CDR3: TGCGCCAGCACCCACTTGACGGGGGCGAGGAACGAAAAACTGTTTTTT.

The chain combines TRBV19 with TRBJ1-2; no firm D call. The CDR3 sequence is 14 residues long. Looked up from germline, CDR1 is LNHDA and CDR2 is SQIVND (reference sequence). V was cut by 1 base and J by 4 bases, with 10 bases left in between. For the CDR3, the DNA is TGTGCCAGTAGTATAGGAGAACGGTTCTATGGCTACACCTTC. It yields the protein CASSIGERFYGYTF.

This chain's CDR3 is CASSLAGLALTGELFF. The CDR3 nucleotides are TGTGCCAGCAGCTTAGCGGGACTAGCGCTTACCGGGGAGCTGTTTTTT. This rearrangement joins TRBV7-9 to TRBJ2-2; 10 bases match TRBD2. V gave up 0 bases and J gave up 5 bases; unmatched junction bases: 3. CDR3 length: 16 residues. From germline, CDR1 is SEHNR and CDR2 FQNEAQ (reference sequence).

V gene TRBV14 combines with J gene TRBJ2-1, with D unclear. Germline values: CDR1 SGHDN, CDR2 FVKESK. The CDR3 loop spans 14 amino acids. V gave up 3 bases and J gave up 8 bases, with 14 bases separating them. CDR3 region: CASSHGDRPHEQFF. DNA of the CDR3: TGTGCCAGCAGCCACGGAGACCGGCCCCATGAGCAGTTCTTC.

The chain uses TRBV7-9 and TRBJ2-1; D is perhaps TRBD1 (6 bases). The CDR3 runs 12 residues. Trimming stripped 4 bases from V and 8 bases from J, with 9 bases between. The V gene's germline CDR1 is SEHNR and CDR2 FQNEAQ (reference sequence). CDR3 DNA: TGTGCCAGCAGCTCACAGGGCTATGAGCAGTTCTTC. As protein: CASSSQGYEQFF. Based on the CDR3 plus reference TRBV7-9 and TRBJ2-1, the full variable domain is DTGVSQNPRHKITKRGQNVTFRCDPISEHNRLYWYRQTLGQGPEFLTYFQNEAQLEKSRLLSDRFSAERPKGSFSTLEIQRTEQGDSAMYLCASSSQGYEQFFGPGTRLTVL.

The V gene is TRBV7-2, the J gene TRBJ2-7; tentatively, D is TRBD1 (6 bases). V lost 3 bases, J lost 2 bases, and 14 bases lay in between. The CDR3 has 15 residues. Germline lookup yields CDR1 SGHTA and CDR2 FQGNSA. Here the CDR3 DNA reads TGTGCCAGCAGCTTTAGGGGGTCCAGCACCTACGAGCAGTACTTC. Translating gives CASSFRGSSTYEQYF.

This clone was recorded only once. The chain couples TRBV7-9 to TRBJ2-7; TRBD2 matches 9 bases. J lost 4 bases, V lost 5 bases, and 9 bases had no gene match. The CDR3 has 15 amino acids. In germline, CDR1 is SEHNR, CDR2 FQNEAQ (reference sequence). The chain's CDR3 is CASSPHGTSSYEQYF. In DNA form, the CDR3 reads TGTGCCAGCAGCCCTCACGGGACTAGCTCTTACGAGCAGTACTTC.

The CDR3 protein is CASSFRDGRNTEAFF. The CDR3 DNA is TGTGCCAGCAGCTTCAGGGACGGGAGGAACACTGAAGCTTTCTTT. V is TRBV7-8 and J is TRBJ1-1, with D maybe TRBD1 (5 bases). The CDR3 length is 15 residues. The V end lost 3 bases, the J end lost 1 base, and 12 bases lay between the germline ends. Looked up from germline, CDR1 is SGHVS and CDR2 is FQNEAQ.

In regard to this clone: One end of the junction is discordant with germline, which a read error may explain. The gene calls are TRBV7-9 and TRBJ2-1; D uncertain. Germline V gene lookup returns CDR1 SEHNR and CDR2 FQNEAQ (reference sequence). This CDR3 is 12 amino acids long. The DNA of the CDR3 is TGTGCCAGCAGTTTAGCTAGCAATGAGCAGTTCTTC. It is translated as CASSLASNEQFF.

The chain couples TRBV7-2 to TRBJ2-3, with no clear D. Germline V lookup: CDR1 SGHTA, CDR2 FQGNSA. This CDR3 comprises 16 residues. The V end was cut by 4 bases, the J end by 4 bases, with 18 bases between. The CDR3: CASSSLGPRSSDTQYF. The CDR3 DNA reads as TGTGCCAGCAGCTCGCTCGGGCCCCGGAGCTCAGATACGCAGTATTTT.

The chain carries TRBV5-1 and TRBJ1-2; 9 bases agree with TRBD1. J was trimmed by 7 bases and V by 9 bases; bases with no gene match: 7. The germline V gene has CDR1 SGHRS and CDR2 YFSETQ. The CDR3 has 12 residues. The CDR3 sequence: CAIHTGGAGYTF. The CDR3 DNA sequence: TGCGCCATCCACACAGGGGGCGCTGGCTACACCTTC.

The chain joins TRBV11-2 to TRBJ2-5; no firm D call. From germline, CDR1 is SGHAT and CDR2 FQNNGV. This CDR3 comprises 13 residues. The germline V and J ends were trimmed by 0 bases and 5 bases, with 7 bases remaining between them. The chain's CDR3 is CASSLERVETQYF. The CDR3 DNA reads TGTGCCAGCAGCTTAGAAAGGGTCGAGACCCAGTACTTC.

The gene calls are TRBV6-2 or TRBV6-3 and TRBJ1-5; TRBD1 aligns across 7 bases. V dropped 2 bases and J dropped 1; count of bases not matched to a gene: 8. From germline, CDR1 is MNHEY and CDR2 SVGEGT. This CDR3 has 17 amino acids. The CDR3 here is CASSYPGPRGSNQPQHF. The DNA of the CDR3 is TGTGCCAGCAGTTACCCGGGACCCAGGGGGAGCAATCAGCCCCAGCATTTT.

J is TRBJ2-7 and V is TRBV5-1; either TRBD1 or TRBD2 may fit D (5 bases each). With 0 bases removed from V and 3 bases from J, the gap between germline ends came to 13 bases. This CDR3 is built from 15 residues. CDR1 is SGHRS and CDR2 is YFSETQ in the germline V gene. CDR3: CASSLDGGEGYEQYF. DNA of the CDR3: TGCGCCAGCAGCTTGGATGGGGGAGAGGGCTACGAGCAGTACTTC.

The chain carries TRBV7-2 and TRBJ2-7, with D possibly being TRBD1 or TRBD2 (5 bases each). The CDR3 extends over 15 amino acids. The germline V and J ends were trimmed by 2 bases and 0 bases, with 11 bases remaining between them. Germline CDR1 and CDR2: SGHTA and FQGNSA. The CDR3 spells CASSLSPGPSYEQYF. For the CDR3, the DNA is TGTGCCAGCAGCTTAAGTCCGGGGCCCTCCTACGAGCAGTACTTC. The whole variable domain, filled in from reference TRBV7-2 and TRBJ2-7, reads GAGVSQSPSNKVTEKGKDVELRCDPISGHTALYWYRQSLGQGLEFLIYFQGNSAPDKSGLPSDRFSAERTGGSVSTLTIQRTQQEDSAVYLCASSLSPGPSYEQYFGPGTRLTVT.

This sequence joins TRBV28 and TRBJ2-3; D uncertain. Germline CDR1 is MDHEN and CDR2 is SYDVKM. Between the trimmed V and J ends, which lost 7 bases and 0 bases, there was a span of 17 bases. The CDR3 has 16 residues. CDR3: CASNHPDITSTDTQYF. The CDR3 DNA is TGTGCCAGCAACCACCCCGACATAACTAGCACAGATACGCAGTATTTT.

This chain uses TRBV5-5 with TRBJ1-5, with D possibly matching TRBD1 (5 bases). Germline CDR1 is SGHKS and CDR2 is YYEKEE (reference sequence). Trimming removed 4 bases from V and 3 bases from J, with 11 bases in between. This CDR3 has 14 residues. The CDR3 DNA reads TGTGCCAGCAGCCAGACAGACAACAATCAGCCCCAGCATTTT. Amino acid sequence: CASSQTDNNQPQHF.

The V call is TRBV12-3 or TRBV12-4, the J call TRBJ1-1; a weak D match, TRBD1 (5 bases). This CDR3 is built from 13 residues. The V end lost 3 bases, the J end lost 1 base, and 6 bases lay between the germline ends. The DNA for the CDR3 is TGTGCCAGCAGTTTCGGGGCGAACACTGAAGCTTTCTTT. It codes for CASSFGANTEAFF.

The CDR3 DNA reads TGTGCCAGCTCACCACAGGGGAATGAAAAACTGTTTTTT. Residues: CASSPQGNEKLFF. The chain carries TRBV18 and TRBJ1-4; D perhaps matches TRBD1 (5 bases). The CDR3 is 13 amino acids. V was trimmed by 1 base and J by 5 bases, leaving 5 bases between them. Germline V gives CDR1 KGHSH, CDR2 LQKENI.

In its sample, this clone was seen once. This chain joins TRBV6-5 and TRBJ2-7; 8 nucleotides match TRBD2. Germline V gene sequence: CDR1 MNHEY, CDR2 SVGAGI. This CDR3 is built from 13 residues. The junction had 6 bases not matched to a gene; V was cut back by 7 bases and J by 4 bases. The CDR3 here is CASMPGLGYEQYF. The CDR3 nucleotides are TGTGCCAGCATGCCGGGACTAGGTTACGAGCAGTACTTC.